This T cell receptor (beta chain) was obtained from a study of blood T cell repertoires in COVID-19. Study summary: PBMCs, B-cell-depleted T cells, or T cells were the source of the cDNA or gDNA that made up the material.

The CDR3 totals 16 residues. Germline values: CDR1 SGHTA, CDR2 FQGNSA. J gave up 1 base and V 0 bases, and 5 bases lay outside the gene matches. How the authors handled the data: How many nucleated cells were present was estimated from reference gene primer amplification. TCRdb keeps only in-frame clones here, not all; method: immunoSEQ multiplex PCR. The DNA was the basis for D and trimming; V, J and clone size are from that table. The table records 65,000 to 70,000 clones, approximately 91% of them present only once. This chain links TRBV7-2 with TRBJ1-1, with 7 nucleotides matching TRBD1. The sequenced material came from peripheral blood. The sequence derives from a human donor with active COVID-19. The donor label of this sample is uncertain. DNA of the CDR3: TGTGCCAGCAGCTTAGCCGGACAGGAAAGGAACACTGAAGCTTTCTTT. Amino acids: CASSLAGQERNTEAFF.